A single TCR beta chain is shown here with its context. Reverse transcription of about 0.45 to 1 ug RNA was performed with random hexamers. Via MiXCR, TCRdb re-called the immunoSEQ multiplex PCR reads, giving one row per CDR3 protein. The table records around 180,000 distinct CDR3 sequences, around 94% of them present only once. This record comes from a study of CD8 T cells in Susac syndrome. Negative isolation yielded CD4+ and CD8+ T cells, and FACS enriched TEMRA cells. Trimming took off 0 bases at V and 3 bases at J, with 18 bases between the two ends. CDR3 size: 18 residues. Per the germline V gene, CDR1 is LNHNV and CDR2 is YYDKDF (reference sequence).

The material sequenced was CD4+ T cells from PBMCs. The rearrangement links TRBV15 to TRBJ1-5, with a weak D call TRBD1 (6 bases). This clonotype was obtained from a human donor with Susac syndrome. CDR3 bases: TGTGCCACCAGCAGAGATCGGGGAGCAGGGGCCTCCAATCAGCCCCAGCATTTT. It yields the protein CATSRDRGAGASNQPQHF.